The source of this TCR beta chain is a study of somatic mutations in cytotoxic T cells in rheumatoid arthritis. At the level of the study: It was right after diagnosis, before any treatment, that patient blood (about 32 ml EDTA) was drawn.

The V end was cut by 1 base, the J end by 6 bases, with 10 bases between. From germline, CDR1 is GTSNPN and CDR2 SVGIG (reference sequence). CDR3 size: 13 residues. Generated by immunoSEQ multiplex PCR, the TCRdb table keeps only in-frame clones and is missing some. The sample records 25,000 to 35,000 clones, around 86% being singletons. The sequenced material came from CD8+ T cells sorted from blood. The sequence was collected from an adult with rheumatoid arthritis. The chain has TRBV30 and TRBJ1-5, with D possibly being TRBD1 (6 bases). CDR3 bases: TGTGCCTGGAGTGATGAGGGGGGTCAGCCCCAGCATTTT. Translated, it gives CAWSDEGGQPQHF.